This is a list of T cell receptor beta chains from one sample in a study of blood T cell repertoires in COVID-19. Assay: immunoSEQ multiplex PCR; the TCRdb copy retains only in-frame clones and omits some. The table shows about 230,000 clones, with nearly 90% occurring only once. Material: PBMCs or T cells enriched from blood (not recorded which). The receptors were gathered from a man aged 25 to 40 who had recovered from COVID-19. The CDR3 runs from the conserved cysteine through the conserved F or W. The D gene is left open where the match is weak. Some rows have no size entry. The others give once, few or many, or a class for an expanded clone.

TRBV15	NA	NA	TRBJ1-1	CATSREVLALNTEAFF	TGTGCCACCAGCAGAGAAGTGTTGGCCCTGAACACTGAAGCTTTCTTT
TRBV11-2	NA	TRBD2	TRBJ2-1	CASSLGAGGPRVGFF	TGTGCCAGCAGCTTAGGTGCGGGAGGGCCCCGTGTGGGGTTCTTC
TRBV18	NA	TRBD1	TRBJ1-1	CASSTGDGTEAFF	TGTGCCAGCTCGACAGGGGATGGGACTGAAGCTTTCTTT
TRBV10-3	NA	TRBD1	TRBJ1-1	CAIRDRENTEAFF	TGTGCCATCCGGGACAGGGAGAACACTGAAGCTTTCTTT
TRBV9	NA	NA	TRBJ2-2	CASSVATPTGELFF	TGTGCCAGCAGCGTAGCTACGCCCACCGGGGAGCTGTTTTTT
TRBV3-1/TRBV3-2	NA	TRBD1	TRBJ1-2	CASSRQGAIDGYTF	TGTGCCAGCAGTAGACAGGGGGCGATCGATGGCTACACCTTC
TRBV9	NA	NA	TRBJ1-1	CASSDRVTEAFF	TGTGCCAGCAGCGACAGGGTTACTGAAGCTTTCTTT
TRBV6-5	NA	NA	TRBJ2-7	CASTTRDTSYEQYF	TGTGCCAGCACCACCCGGGACACATCCTACGAGCAGTACTTC
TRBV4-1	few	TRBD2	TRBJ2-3	CASSRVVGLVPDTQYF	TGCGCCAGCAGCCGGGTGGTGGGACTAGTCCCAGATACGCAGTATTTT
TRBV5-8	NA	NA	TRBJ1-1	CASSLDLTGLKMNTEAFF	TGTGCCAGCAGCTTGGACCTCACAGGTTTGAAAATGAACACTGAAGCTTTCTTT
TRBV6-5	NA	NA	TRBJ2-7	CASSYSSGLSYEQYF	TGTGCCAGCAGTTACTCTTCGGGTCTTTCCTACGAGCAGTACTTC
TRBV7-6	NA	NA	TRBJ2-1	CASSFLTGVGDNEQFF	TGTGCCAGCAGCTTCCTTACGGGAGTGGGAGACAATGAGCAGTTCTTC
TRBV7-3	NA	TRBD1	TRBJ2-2	CASSSKVPTGGLVNTGELFF	TGTGCCAGCAGCTCAAAAGTCCCGACAGGGGGCCTAGTGAACACCGGGGAGCTGTTTTTT
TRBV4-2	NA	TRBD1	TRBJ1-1	CASSQEQGVTNTEAFF	TGTGCCAGCAGCCAAGAGCAGGGGGTAACGAACACTGAAGCTTTCTTT
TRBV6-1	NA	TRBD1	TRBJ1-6	CASSGQGVTERWALHF	TGTGCCAGCAGTGGACAGGGGGTTACCGAAAGGTGGGCCCTCCACTTT
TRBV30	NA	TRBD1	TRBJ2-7	CALTGRVEQYF	TGTGCCTTGACAGGGCGGGTCGAGCAGTACTTC
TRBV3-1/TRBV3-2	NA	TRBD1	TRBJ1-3	CASSQESGQPIYF	TGTGCCAGCAGCCAAGAGTCGGGACAGCCCATATATTTT
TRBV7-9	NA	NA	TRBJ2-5	CASSHGQTQETQYF	TGTGCCAGCAGCCACGGACAGACCCAAGAGACCCAGTACTTC
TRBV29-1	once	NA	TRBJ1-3	CSVDGGRASDGNTIYF	TGCAGCGTTGATGGCGGGAGGGCCTCGGATGGAAACACCATATATTTT
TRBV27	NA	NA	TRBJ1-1	CASSGGATAVKAFF	TGTGCCAGCAGTGGCGGGGCCACAGCGGTAAAAGCTTTCTTT
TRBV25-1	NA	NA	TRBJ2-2	CASSEPGHLGSGELFF	TGTGCCAGCAGTGAACCGGGACACTTAGGGTCCGGGGAGCTGTTTTTT
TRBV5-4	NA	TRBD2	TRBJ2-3	CASSLELAGIRTDTQYF	TGTGCCAGCAGCTTGGAGCTAGCGGGGATACGCACAGATACGCAGTATTTT
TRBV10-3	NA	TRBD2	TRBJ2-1	CATLAGEPDNEQFF	TGTGCCACCTTAGCGGGAGAACCTGACAATGAGCAGTTCTTC
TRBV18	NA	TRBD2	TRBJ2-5	CASSPMGLQETQYF	TGTGCCAGCTCACCGATGGGACTACAAGAGACCCAGTACTTC
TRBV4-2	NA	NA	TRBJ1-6	CASSQEAFDAGRNSPLHF	TGTGCCAGCAGCCAAGAAGCGTTCGACGCAGGGAGGAATTCACCCCTCCACTTT
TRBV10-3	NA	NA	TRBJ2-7	CAISELKDRLDEQYF	TGTGCCATCAGTGAGTTAAAGGACAGACTTGACGAGCAGTACTTC
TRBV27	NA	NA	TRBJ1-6	CASSLSRRQSFNSPLHF	TGTGCCAGCAGTTTATCCCGAAGACAGTCGTTTAATTCACCCCTCCACTTT
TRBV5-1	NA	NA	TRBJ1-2	CASSFPGADGYTF	TGCGCCAGCAGCTTTCCAGGGGCGGATGGCTACACCTTC
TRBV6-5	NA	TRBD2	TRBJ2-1	CASSSLAGGANEQFF	TGTGCCAGCAGTTCACTAGCGGGGGGGGCCAATGAGCAGTTCTTC
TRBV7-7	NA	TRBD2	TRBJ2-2	CAKGGSGRVRTGELFF	TGTGCCAAAGGTGGTAGCGGGAGAGTTCGAACCGGGGAGCTGTTTTTT
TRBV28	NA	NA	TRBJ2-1	CASSTGTLHNEQFF	TGTGCCAGCAGCACCGGGACATTACACAATGAGCAGTTCTTC
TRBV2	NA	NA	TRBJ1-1	CASRWGVGEAFF	TGTGCCAGCAGATGGGGAGTGGGAGAAGCTTTCTTT
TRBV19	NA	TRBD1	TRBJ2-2	CASSTHRGVNTGELFF	TGTGCCAGTAGTACTCACAGGGGGGTGAACACCGGGGAGCTGTTTTTT
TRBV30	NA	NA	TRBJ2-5	CAWAGLFLETQYF	TGTGCCTGGGCAGGACTATTCTTAGAGACCCAGTACTTC
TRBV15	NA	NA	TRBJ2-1	CATQARDSYNEQFF	TGTGCCACCCAAGCCAGGGACTCCTACAATGAGCAGTTCTTC
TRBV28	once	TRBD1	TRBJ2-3	CASSLAGGSDTQYF	TGTGCCAGCAGTTTAGCAGGGGGCTCAGATACGCAGTATTTT
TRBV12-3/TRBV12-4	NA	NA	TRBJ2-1	CASGEPGNEQFF	TGTGCCAGCGGCGAACCGGGGAATGAGCAGTTCTTC
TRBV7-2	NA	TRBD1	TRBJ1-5	CASSSDRVYQPQHF	TGTGCCAGCAGCTCCGACAGGGTTTATCAGCCCCAGCATTTT
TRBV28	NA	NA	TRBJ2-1	CASSLVPGYNEQFF	TGTGCCAGCAGTTTAGTTCCAGGATACAATGAGCAGTTCTTC
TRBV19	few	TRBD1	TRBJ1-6	CASSIRTQEQGAKGSLHF	TGTGCCAGTAGTATCCGAACTCAAGAACAGGGGGCTAAAGGCTCCCTCCACTTT
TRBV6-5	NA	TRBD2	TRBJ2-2	CAIQGLANTGELFF	TGTGCCATACAGGGACTAGCGAACACCGGGGAGCTGTTTTTT
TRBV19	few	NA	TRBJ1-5	CASSLGTFSNQPQHF	TGTGCCAGTAGTCTTGGGACTTTTAGCAATCAGCCCCAGCATTTT
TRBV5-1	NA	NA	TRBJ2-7	CASSSSASYEQYF	TGCGCCAGCAGCTCTAGCGCATCCTACGAGCAGTACTTC
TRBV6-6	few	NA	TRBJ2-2	CASSLLRGAVTGELFF	TGTGCCAGCAGCCTCCTCAGGGGGGCGGTCACCGGGGAGCTGTTTTTT
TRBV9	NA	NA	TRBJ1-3	CASSAITGTGGNTIYF	TGTGCCAGCAGCGCCATTACAGGGACGGGAGGAAACACCATATATTTT
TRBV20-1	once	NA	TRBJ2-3	CSASGSRETTDTQYF	TGCAGTGCGAGTGGGTCGAGGGAGACCACAGATACGCAGTATTTT
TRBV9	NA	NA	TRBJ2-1	CASSVTPGVPEQFF	TGTGCCAGCAGCGTCACTCCCGGAGTTCCTGAGCAGTTCTTC
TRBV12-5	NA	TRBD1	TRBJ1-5	CASGSDRVNQPQHF	TGTGCTAGTGGCTCGGACAGGGTCAATCAGCCCCAGCATTTT
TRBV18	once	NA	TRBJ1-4	CASSPGRGVNEKLFF	TGTGCCAGCTCACCTGGGCGGGGAGTAAATGAAAAACTGTTTTTT
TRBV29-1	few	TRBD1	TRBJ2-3	CSVVLMTGSTDTQYF	TGCAGCGTTGTGCTTATGACAGGGAGCACAGATACGCAGTATTTT
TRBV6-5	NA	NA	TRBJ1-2	CASRWRGPAFGYTF	TGTGCCAGCCGGTGGCGGGGGCCTGCTTTTGGCTACACCTTC
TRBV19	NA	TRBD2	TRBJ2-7	CASSIALAASYEQYF	TGTGCCAGTAGTATCGCGCTAGCGGCTTCCTACGAGCAGTACTTC
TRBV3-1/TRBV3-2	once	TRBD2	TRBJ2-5	CASSPSGTSPPYGETQYF	TGTGCCAGCAGCCCTTCCGGGACTAGCCCGCCTTATGGGGAGACCCAGTACTTC
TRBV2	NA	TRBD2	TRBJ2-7	CASSGTSGNSQYEQYF	TGTGCCAGCAGTGGGACTAGCGGGAACTCCCAATACGAGCAGTACTTC
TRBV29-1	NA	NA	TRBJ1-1	CSNRPQGNTEAFF	TGCAGCAACAGGCCCCAGGGAAACACTGAAGCTTTCTTT